One and the same sample provided the 3 T cell receptor beta chains below, sequenced in a study of CD8 T cells in Susac syndrome. Reverse transcription of roughly 0.5 to 1 ug RNA was carried out with random hexamers. TCRdb called the immunoSEQ multiplex PCR reads again in MiXCR, with one record for every CDR3 protein. The sample includes some 110,000 distinct CDR3 sequences, approximately 93% of them seen just once. Sequenced: CD4+ T cells from PBMCs. All receptors derive from a human donor with multiple sclerosis.

The rearrangement uses TRBV6-2 or TRBV6-3 and TRBJ1-6; D might be TRBD1 (6 bases). Germline V gene sequence: CDR1 MNHEY, CDR2 SVGEGT. The length of the CDR3 is 16 residues. The V gene lost 2 bases and the J gene lost 4 bases, with 12 bases spanning the gap. CDR3 protein: CASSYMGARYNSPLHF. In DNA, the CDR3 is TGTGCCAGCAGTTACATGGGGGCGCGGTATAATTCACCCCTCCACTTT.

The genes are TRBV30 and TRBJ1-6; no definite D call. V was cut by 8 bases and J by 8 bases, with 13 bases left in between. The CDR3 loop spans 12 amino acids. Germline values: CDR1 GTSNPN, CDR2 SVGIG (reference sequence). For the CDR3, the DNA is TGTGCCGAAGATGGAGAGTATTCACCCCTCCACTTT. Residues: CAEDGEYSPLHF. Drawing the rest from reference TRBV30 and TRBJ1-6, the complete variable domain is SQTIHQWPATLVQPVGSPLSLECTVEGTSNPNLYWYRQAAGRGLQLLFYSVGIGQISSEVPQNLSASRPQDRQFILSSKKLLLSDSGFYLCAEDGEYSPLHFGNGTRLTVT.

The genes are TRBV12-3 or TRBV12-4 and TRBJ1-1; 12 bases align to TRBD1. The V segment lost 5 bases and the J segment 5 bases; nucleotides outside the gene matches: 12. The CDR3 contains 17 residues. CDR3 protein: CASSPTGQGALGTEAFF. The CDR3 nucleotides are TGTGCCAGCAGTCCCACGGGACAGGGGGCTTTGGGGACTGAAGCTTTCTTT.